The clone carrying this T cell receptor (beta chain) was seen a few times. Its antigen is unidentified. The CDR3 has 18 amino acids. V was pared by 1 base and J by 0 bases, with 13 bases between. Germline V CDR1 and CDR2: SGHTA, FQGNSA. The sample comes from a study of T cell responses to AZD1222 COVID-19 vaccine. Study findings and constraints: Clonal diversity may have been underestimated in mostly white British donors.

Assay: immunoSEQ multiplex PCR; the TCRdb copy retains only in-frame clones and omits some. The sample consists of approximately 120,000 clones, around 87% of them appearing once. The receptor was isolated from an adult who received the AZD1222 COVID-19 vaccine. This chain connects TRBV7-2 to TRBJ1-6; tentative D call: TRBD1 (6 bases). The sequencing here drew on peripheral blood, taken 28 days after the second AZD1222 dose. This chain's CDR3 is CASSLVGTLSSYNSPLHF. The CDR3 nucleotides are TGTGCCAGCAGCTTAGTCGGGACACTCAGCTCCTATAATTCACCCCTCCACTTT. Supplemented by reference TRBV7-2 and TRBJ1-6, the full variable domain reads GAGVSQSPSNKVTEKGKDVELRCDPISGHTALYWYRQSLGQGLEFLIYFQGNSAPDKSGLPSDRFSAERTGGSVSTLTIQRTQQEDSAVYLCASSLVGTLSSYNSPLHFGNGTRLTVT.